This T cell receptor beta chain was sequenced in a study of control samples from healthy donors and cancer patients. In its sample, this clone was seen once. The CDR3 covers 16 residues. V shed 1 base and J shed 1 base, with 11 bases lying between them. The germline gives CDR1 SEHNR, CDR2 FQNEAQ (reference sequence). Measured with immunoSEQ multiplex PCR; TCRdb has only the in-frame clones, and not every one. This table has over 150,000 clones, 94% appearing once. V is TRBV7-9 and J is TRBJ2-1, with a tentative D call TRBD1 (5 bases). Specimen: blood. The receptor was derived from a woman aged 18-29 years in good health. Here the CDR3 DNA reads TGTGCCAGCAGCTTAGTCCCAGGGATATCCTACAATGAGCAGTTCTTC. Encoded protein: CASSLVPGISYNEQFF.